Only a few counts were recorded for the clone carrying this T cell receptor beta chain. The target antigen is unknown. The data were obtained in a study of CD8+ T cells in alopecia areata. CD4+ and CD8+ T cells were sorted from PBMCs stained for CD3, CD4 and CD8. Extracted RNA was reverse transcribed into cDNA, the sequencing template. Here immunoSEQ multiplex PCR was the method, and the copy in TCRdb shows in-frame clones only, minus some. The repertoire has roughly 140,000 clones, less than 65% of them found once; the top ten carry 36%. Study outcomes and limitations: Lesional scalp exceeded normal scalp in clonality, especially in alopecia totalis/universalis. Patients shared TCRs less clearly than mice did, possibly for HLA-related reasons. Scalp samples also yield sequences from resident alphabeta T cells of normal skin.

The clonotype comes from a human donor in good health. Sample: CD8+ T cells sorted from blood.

The DNA for the CDR3 is TGTGCCAGCAGTCCAATAGCGGGGGGCTACAATGAGCAGTTCTTC. Translated, it gives CASSPIAGGYNEQFF. The chain has TRBV27 and TRBJ2-1; 10 bases match TRBD2. The V gene's germline CDR1 is MNHEY and CDR2 SMNVEV (reference sequence). The CDR3 runs 15 residues. Losses at the gene ends were 5 bases for V and 3 bases for J; bases not matched to a gene: 4.